This T cell receptor (beta chain) emerged from a study of blood T cell repertoires in COVID-19. Study at large: Acute and convalescent COVID-19 specimens originated in the United States, Italy and Spain. The analysed material was cDNA or gDNA that came from T cells, B-cell-depleted T cells, or PBMCs.

Categorization into cohorts depended on clinical history that participants reported. The germline V gene has CDR1 LNHDA and CDR2 SQIVND (reference sequence). V lost 5 bases and J 10 bases, leaving 15 bases between the germline ends. This CDR3 spans 14 amino acids. Original processing methods: Reference gene primer amplification gave estimated nucleated cell counts. The protocol was immunoSEQ multiplex PCR, while the TCRdb copy is restricted to in-frame clones and leaves out a portion. That table gives V, J and clone size, and the DNA gave D and trimming. In the table there are about 220,000 clones, just under 85% of which are singletons.

This receptor was identified in a woman in her forties with acute COVID-19. The J gene is TRBJ1-6, the V gene TRBV19; possibly TRBD1 for D (6 bases). Sequencing used PBMCs or T cells enriched from blood (not recorded which). In DNA form, the CDR3 reads TGTGCCAGTAGTCCCTGGACAGTAGGCTCACCCCTCCACTTT. Its protein is CASSPWTVGSPLHF. Full variable domain (rest looked up from reference TRBV19 and TRBJ1-6): DGGITQSPKYLFRKEGQNVTLSCEQNLNHDAMYWYRQDPGQGLRLIYYSQIVNDFQKGDIAEGYSVSREKKESFPLTVTSAQKNPTAFYLCASSPWTVGSPLHFGNGTRLTVT.